This TCR beta chain was recorded in a study of blood T cell repertoires in COVID-19 (TCRdb year 2020). Describing the broader study: Collaborator samples came from the United States, Italy and Spain and covered acute and convalescent phases of COVID-19. Where HLA class I and class II types were available, the types were taken from metadata supplied by the sample provider, not from assay-based typing. Samples came from the ongoing ImmuneRACE study (first 160 participants) plus 1,254 subjects from 6 global collaborators. The prospective study material was composed of cDNA or gDNA derived from T cells, B-cell-depleted T cells, or PBMCs. Deeply sampled blood TCRbeta repertoires from subjects exposed to, actively infected with, or recovered from COVID-19 were included in the dataset. The repertoires were made available in a free public database intended to serve as a resource for research on the immune response to SARS-CoV-2. Sample metadata almost always included a de-identified subject ID, COVID-19 status, age in years and sex. Overall study results and their limits: The amount of clinical and demographic metadata varied by source and participant and was provided uncurated.

Participants in the prospective study were enrolled through a virtual design, were aged about 18 to 100 years, and lived in roughly 26 United States geographic areas. In the prospective study, cohorts were assigned on the basis of participant-reported clinical history obtained from a screening survey and a study questionnaire. ImmuneRACE Cohort 3 recovered participants were defined by two consecutive negative NP/OP PCR tests, healthcare professional clearance, or symptom resolution. Mobile phlebotomists in the prospective study collected whole blood, serum and a nasopharyngeal or oropharyngeal swab from every participant. Over an approximately 2-month period, participants in the prospective study had the option of providing additional blood draws and questionnaires. Before DNA extraction, prospective study blood samples were shipped either frozen or at room temperature. TCRbeta CDR3 regions were amplified from genomic DNA by means of the immunoSEQ Assay, a bias-controlled multiplex PCR. In the paper's pipeline: Nucleated cell counts per sample were estimated from amplification of reference gene primers within the assay. To quantify the absolute abundance of each unique TCRbeta CDR3 rearrangement, sequence reads were collapsed and filtered. For each sample, productive Simpson clonality was calculated as the square root of Simpson's diversity index across productive rearrangements. TCRdb limited this immuneACCESS table to in-frame rearrangements with V and J called. A share of clones is missing; checked studies link under half to unresolved V genes, and the rest is unexplained. V, J and clone size are taken as reported in that table, and D and trimming were inferred from the DNA itself. The table for this sample lists 150,000 or so clones; just under 85% of them were counted only once. The leading ten clones occupy about 10% of the sample.

Concerning this clone: Its antigen has not been determined. Per-base quality was not reported, and no clone a single base away is much larger than it.

Trimming at the junction amounts to 7 bases on V and 5 bases on J, and the germline ends lie 17 bases apart. CDR1 and CDR2, looked up from the germline V gene, are ENHRY and SYGVKD. The CDR3 runs 14 residues from the cysteine to the phenylalanine. CDR3 DNA only is kept here, 42 bases in frame from base 1. Sequencing was performed on PBMCs or T cells enriched from blood (not recorded which). The V and J genes are TRBV10-3 and TRBJ2-5; a weak D assignment points to TRBD2 (7 bases agree). The origin of this receptor is a man aged 50 or older who had recovered from COVID-19. The nucleotide sequence reads TGTGCCATCACCCCGGGGGGCGGTTTGGAGACCCAGTACTTC. The resulting protein is CAITPGGGLETQYF.